Reported below is one T cell receptor beta chain. One end of the junction is discordant with germline, which a read error may explain. These data belong to a study of blood T cells in healthy people across ages. As for the study in general: With template switching, about one barcoded beta molecule was captured per two T cells.

Then a second PCR, running about 6 to 11 cycles, was carried out with a sample-barcoded 5' primer and a J-beta primer mix. From the 5' RACE reads, TCRdb called clonotypes with MiXCR, one entry per CDR3 protein. The sample yields fewer than 700,000 distinct CDR3 sequences, under 55% seen once. Looked up from germline, CDR1 is MGHRA and CDR2 is YSYEKL. The CDR3 runs to 15 residues. In terms of origin and age, donors were healthy Caucasian individuals from Russia aged 6 to 90. This TCR was sampled from a man at least 80 years old in good health. Sequenced: blood. The J gene is TRBJ2-5, the V gene TRBV4-1; 8 nucleotides agree with TRBD1. The CDR3 is CAGSQGAPEQETQYF. DNA for the CDR3: TGCGCCGGCAGCCAGGGGGCTCCCGAGCAAGAGACCCAGTACTTC.